The 7 T cell receptor beta chains in this list originate from one sample, sequenced in a study of vaccination effects on CD4 cells after COVID-19. Repertoires were generated with immunoSEQ multiplex PCR, while TCRdb's copy carries only in-frame clones and drops some. This sample has fewer than 85,000 clones, with roughly 79% found just once. The ViraFEST assay expanded antigen-specific CD4+ T cells with viral peptide pools before sequencing. CD4+ T cells were isolated after roughly nine days of culture. Every participant took two doses of the BNT162b2 or mRNA-1273 vaccine. These receptors' antigens are unknown. Sequenced material: CD4+ T cells from PBMCs cultured with HCoV-OC43 spike peptides, taken after COVID-19 vaccination. The subset: HCoV-OC43 spike overlapping peptide pool stimulation. These receptors all stem from a human donor who received a COVID-19 vaccine.

V is TRBV5-8 and J is TRBJ1-4; 7 positions agree with TRBD1. V was clipped by 2 bases and J by 6 bases; unmatched bases: 4. Germline values: CDR1 SGHTS, CDR2 YDEGEE. There are 14 residues in the CDR3. This CDR3 reads CASSLPGTDEKLFF. The CDR3 bases are TGTGCCAGCAGCTTACCCGGGACAGATGAAAAACTGTTTTTT.

This chain joins TRBV19 and TRBJ2-7; TRBD2 matches at 9 bases. This CDR3 is 15 amino acids long. The junction had 6 bases not matched to a gene; V was cut back by 4 bases and J by 2 bases. Germline CDR1 LNHDA, CDR2 SQIVND (reference sequence). CDR3 in amino acids: CASSRSGGPTYEQYV. The CDR3 coding sequence is TGTGCCAGTAGTAGAAGCGGGGGGCCTACCTACGAGCAGTACGTC.

The chain couples TRBV3-1 (or the pseudogene TRBV3-2) to TRBJ2-3; D gene ambiguous. Per the germline V gene, CDR1 is LGHDT and CDR2 is YNNKEL (reference sequence). V was cut by 4 bases and J by 0 bases, with 5 bases left in between. The CDR3 covers 13 residues. CDR3 nucleotide sequence: TGTGCCAGCAGCCTAGCCAGCACAGATACGCAGTATTTT. This sequence encodes CASSLASTDTQYF.

V gene TRBV19 combines with J gene TRBJ1-5, with 8 bases matching TRBD1. V lost 3 bases to trimming and J lost 7 bases; unmatched junction nucleotides: 8. The CDR3 is made up of 15 amino acids. CDR1 is LNHDA and CDR2 is SQIVND in the germline V gene (reference sequence). The CDR3, as DNA: TGTGCCAGTAGTATTGGAGCAGGGGGCCGACAGCCCCAGCATTTT. Protein: CASSIGAGGRQPQHF.

The chain uses TRBV3-1 (or the pseudogene TRBV3-2) and TRBJ1-6, with TRBD1 as a possible D gene (6 bases). The CDR3 spans 14 residues. V lost 5 bases to trimming and J lost 8 bases, with 13 bases between them. The germline CDR1 and CDR2 sequences are LGHDT and YNNKEL (reference sequence). As DNA, the CDR3 is TGTGCCAGCAGCGTAGGGGGGCTGGATTCACCCCTCCACTTT. The encoded protein is CASSVGGLDSPLHF.

The chain is built from TRBV7-2 and TRBJ1-2; possible D gene TRBD1, 6 bases. With 1 base removed from V and 4 bases from J, the gap between germline ends came to 13 bases. There are 15 residues in the CDR3. Germline CDR1 is SGHTA and CDR2 is FQGNSA. CDR3 sequence (DNA): TGTGCCAGCAGCTTAGACGGGGGCGTCGTCTATGGCTACACCTTC. Translation: CASSLDGGVVYGYTF. Based on the CDR3 plus reference TRBV7-2 and TRBJ1-2, the full variable domain is GAGVSQSPSNKVTEKGKDVELRCDPISGHTALYWYRQSLGQGLEFLIYFQGNSAPDKSGLPSDRFSAERTGGSVSTLTIQRTQQEDSAVYLCASSLDGGVVYGYTFGSGTRLTVV.

This clone was observed a handful of times. The V and J genes are TRBV28 and TRBJ1-6, with a tentative D call TRBD1 (5 bases). V gave up 7 bases and J gave up 10 bases, with 20 bases separating them. The CDR3 totals 15 residues. CDR1 MDHEN and CDR2 SYDVKM come from the germline V gene. CDR3 nucleotides: TGTGCCAGCACCCGGAGGTCAGGGTACGGATCACCCCTCCACTTT. Translated: CASTRRSGYGSPLHF.